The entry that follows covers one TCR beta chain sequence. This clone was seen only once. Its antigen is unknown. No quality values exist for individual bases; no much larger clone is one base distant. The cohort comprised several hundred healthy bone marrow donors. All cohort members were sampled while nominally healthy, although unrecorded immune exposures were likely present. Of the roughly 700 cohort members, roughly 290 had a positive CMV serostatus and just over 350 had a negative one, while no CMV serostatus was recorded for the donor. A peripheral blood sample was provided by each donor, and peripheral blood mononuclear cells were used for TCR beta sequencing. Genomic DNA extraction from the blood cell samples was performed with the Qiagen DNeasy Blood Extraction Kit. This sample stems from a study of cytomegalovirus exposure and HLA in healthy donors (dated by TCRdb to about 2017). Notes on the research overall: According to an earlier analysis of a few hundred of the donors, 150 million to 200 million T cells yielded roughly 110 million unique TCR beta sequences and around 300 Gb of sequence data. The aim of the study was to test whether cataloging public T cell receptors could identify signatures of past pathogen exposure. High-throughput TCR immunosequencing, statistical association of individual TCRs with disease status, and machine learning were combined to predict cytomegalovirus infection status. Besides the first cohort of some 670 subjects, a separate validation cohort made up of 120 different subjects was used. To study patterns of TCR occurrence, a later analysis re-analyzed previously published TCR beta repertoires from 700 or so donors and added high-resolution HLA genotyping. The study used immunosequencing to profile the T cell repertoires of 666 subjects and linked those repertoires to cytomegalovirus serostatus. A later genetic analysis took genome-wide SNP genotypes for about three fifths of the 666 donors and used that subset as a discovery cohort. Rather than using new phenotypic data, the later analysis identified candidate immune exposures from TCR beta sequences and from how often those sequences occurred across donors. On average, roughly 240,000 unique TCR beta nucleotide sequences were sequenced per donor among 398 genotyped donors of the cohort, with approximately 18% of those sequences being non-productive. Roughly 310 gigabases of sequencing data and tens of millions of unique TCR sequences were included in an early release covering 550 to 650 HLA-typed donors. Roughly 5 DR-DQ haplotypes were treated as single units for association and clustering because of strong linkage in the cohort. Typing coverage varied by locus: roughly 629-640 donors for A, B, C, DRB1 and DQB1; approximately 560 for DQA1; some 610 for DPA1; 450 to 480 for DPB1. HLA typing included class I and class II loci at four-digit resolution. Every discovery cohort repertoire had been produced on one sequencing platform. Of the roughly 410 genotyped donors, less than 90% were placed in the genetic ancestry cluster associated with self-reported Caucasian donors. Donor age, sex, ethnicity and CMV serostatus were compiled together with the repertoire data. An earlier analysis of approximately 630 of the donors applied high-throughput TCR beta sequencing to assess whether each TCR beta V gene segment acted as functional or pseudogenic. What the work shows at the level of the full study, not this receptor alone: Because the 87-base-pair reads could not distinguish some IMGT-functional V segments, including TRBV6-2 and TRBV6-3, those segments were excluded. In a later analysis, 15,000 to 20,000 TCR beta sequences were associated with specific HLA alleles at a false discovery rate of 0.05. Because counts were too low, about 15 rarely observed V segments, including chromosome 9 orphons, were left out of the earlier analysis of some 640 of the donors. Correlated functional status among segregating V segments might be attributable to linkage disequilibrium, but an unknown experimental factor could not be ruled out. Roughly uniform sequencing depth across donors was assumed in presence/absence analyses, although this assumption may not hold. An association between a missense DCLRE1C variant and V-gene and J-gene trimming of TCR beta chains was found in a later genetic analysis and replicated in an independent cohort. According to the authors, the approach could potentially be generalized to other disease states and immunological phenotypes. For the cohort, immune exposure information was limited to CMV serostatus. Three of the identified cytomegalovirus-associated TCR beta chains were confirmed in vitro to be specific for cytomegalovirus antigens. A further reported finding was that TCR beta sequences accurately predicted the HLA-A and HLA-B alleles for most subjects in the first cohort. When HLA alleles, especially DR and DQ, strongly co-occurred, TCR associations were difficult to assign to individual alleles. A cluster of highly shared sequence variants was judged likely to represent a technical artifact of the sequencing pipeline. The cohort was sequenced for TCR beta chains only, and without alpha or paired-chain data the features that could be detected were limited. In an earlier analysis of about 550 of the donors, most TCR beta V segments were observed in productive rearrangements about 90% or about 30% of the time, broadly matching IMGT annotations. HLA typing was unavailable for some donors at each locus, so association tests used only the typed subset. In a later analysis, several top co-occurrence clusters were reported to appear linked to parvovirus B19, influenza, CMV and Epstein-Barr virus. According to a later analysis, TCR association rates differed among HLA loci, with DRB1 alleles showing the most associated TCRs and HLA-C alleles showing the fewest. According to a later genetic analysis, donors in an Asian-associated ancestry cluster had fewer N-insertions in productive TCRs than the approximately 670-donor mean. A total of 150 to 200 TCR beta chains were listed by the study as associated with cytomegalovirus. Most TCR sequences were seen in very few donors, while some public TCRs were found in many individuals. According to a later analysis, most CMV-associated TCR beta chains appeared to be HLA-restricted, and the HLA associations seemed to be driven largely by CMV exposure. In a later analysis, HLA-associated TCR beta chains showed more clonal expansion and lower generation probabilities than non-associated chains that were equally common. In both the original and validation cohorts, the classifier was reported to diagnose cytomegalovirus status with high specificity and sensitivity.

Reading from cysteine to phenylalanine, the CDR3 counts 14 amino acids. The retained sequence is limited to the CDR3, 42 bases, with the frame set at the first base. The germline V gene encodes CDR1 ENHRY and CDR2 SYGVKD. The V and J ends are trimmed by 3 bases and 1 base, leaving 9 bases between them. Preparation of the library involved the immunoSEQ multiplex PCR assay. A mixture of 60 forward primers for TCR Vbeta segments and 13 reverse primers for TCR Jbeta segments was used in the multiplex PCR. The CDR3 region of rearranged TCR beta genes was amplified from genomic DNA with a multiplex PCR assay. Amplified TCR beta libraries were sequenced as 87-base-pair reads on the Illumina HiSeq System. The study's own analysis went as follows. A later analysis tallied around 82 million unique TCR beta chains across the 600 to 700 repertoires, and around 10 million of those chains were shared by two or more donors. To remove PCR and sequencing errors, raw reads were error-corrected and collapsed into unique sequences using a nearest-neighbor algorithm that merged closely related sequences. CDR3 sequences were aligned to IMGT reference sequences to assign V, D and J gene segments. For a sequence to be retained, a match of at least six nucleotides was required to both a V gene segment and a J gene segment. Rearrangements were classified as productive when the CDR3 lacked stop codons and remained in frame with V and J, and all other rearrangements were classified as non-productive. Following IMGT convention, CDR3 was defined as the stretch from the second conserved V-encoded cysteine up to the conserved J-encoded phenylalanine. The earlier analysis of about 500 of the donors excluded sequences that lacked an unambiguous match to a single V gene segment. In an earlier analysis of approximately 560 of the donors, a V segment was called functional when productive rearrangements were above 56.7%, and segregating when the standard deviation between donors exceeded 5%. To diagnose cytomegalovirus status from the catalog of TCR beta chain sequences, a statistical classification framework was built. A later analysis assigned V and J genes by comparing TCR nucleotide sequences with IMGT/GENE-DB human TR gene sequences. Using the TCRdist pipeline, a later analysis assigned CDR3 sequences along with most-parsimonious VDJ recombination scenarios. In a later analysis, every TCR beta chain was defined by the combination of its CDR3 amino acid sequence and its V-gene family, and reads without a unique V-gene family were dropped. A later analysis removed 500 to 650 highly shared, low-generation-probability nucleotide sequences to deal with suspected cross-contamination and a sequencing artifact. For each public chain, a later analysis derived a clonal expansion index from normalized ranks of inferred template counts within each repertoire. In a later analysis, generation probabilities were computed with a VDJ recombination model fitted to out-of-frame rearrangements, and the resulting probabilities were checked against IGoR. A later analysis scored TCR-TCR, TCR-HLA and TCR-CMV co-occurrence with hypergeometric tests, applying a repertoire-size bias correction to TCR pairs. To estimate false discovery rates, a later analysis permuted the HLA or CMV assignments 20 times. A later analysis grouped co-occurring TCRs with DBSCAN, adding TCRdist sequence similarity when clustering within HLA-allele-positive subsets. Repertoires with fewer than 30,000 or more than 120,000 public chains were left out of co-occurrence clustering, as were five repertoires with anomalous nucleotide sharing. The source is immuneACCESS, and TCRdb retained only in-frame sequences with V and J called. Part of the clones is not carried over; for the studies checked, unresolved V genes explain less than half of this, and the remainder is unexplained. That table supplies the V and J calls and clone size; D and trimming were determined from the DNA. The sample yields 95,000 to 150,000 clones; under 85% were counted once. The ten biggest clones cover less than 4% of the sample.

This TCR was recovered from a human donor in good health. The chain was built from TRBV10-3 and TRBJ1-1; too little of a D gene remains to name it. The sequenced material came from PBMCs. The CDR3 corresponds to CAISEISGNTEAFF. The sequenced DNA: TGTGCCATCAGTGAAATTAGCGGGAACACTGAAGCTTTCTTT.